These 24 T cell receptor beta chains were sequenced from one sample in a study of blood T cell repertoires in COVID-19. Sequenced by immunoSEQ multiplex PCR; TCRdb stores in-frame clones only, minus some. This sample yields 250,000 to 400,000 clones, of which 85% to 90% are seen a single time; 2.5% to 3% belongs to the top ten. The sample consisted of peripheral blood. These receptors originate from a woman aged 30 to 39 with COVID-19, enrolled during active disease.

The V and J genes are TRBV19 and TRBJ2-1, with D perhaps matching TRBD2 (6 bases). V was clipped by 6 bases and J by 7 bases, with 22 bases between them. The germline CDR1 and CDR2 sequences are LNHDA and SQIVND (reference sequence). This CDR3 is 16 amino acids long. The CDR3 DNA follows: TGTGCCAGTAGCCCAGCTTCACGGACTACCCAAAATGAGCAGTTCTTC. Its translation: CASSPASRTTQNEQFF.

V usage is TRBV19 and J usage is TRBJ2-7, with D uncertain. The germline CDR1 and CDR2 sequences are LNHDA and SQIVND (reference sequence). Trimming left V 4 bases short and J 3 bases short, with 10 bases between. This CDR3 contains 13 residues. CDR3 coding DNA: TGTGCCAGTAGTAACTACGAAAACTACGAGCAGTACTTC. Its protein is CASSNYENYEQYF.

This clone was observed a few times. The CDR3 DNA reads as TGTGCCAGCAGCGGGACTAGCGGCCCAGTAGACTCCTACGAGCAGTACTTC. Translated, it gives CASSGTSGPVDSYEQYF. The chain combines TRBV7-9 with TRBJ2-7, with 11 bases fitting TRBD2. This CDR3 spans 17 amino acids. In germline, CDR1 is SEHNR, CDR2 FQNEAQ (reference sequence). The V gene end was trimmed by 5 bases and the J gene end by 0 bases; junction bases not matched to a gene: 9.

The chain carries TRBV28 and TRBJ1-4; 10 positions match TRBD1. The CDR3 extends over 14 amino acids. Germline V gene sequence: CDR1 MDHEN, CDR2 SYDVKM. After removal of 6 bases from V and 8 bases from J, the junction contained 6 bases not matched to a gene. The CDR3 DNA reads TGTGCCAGCAGGAGGGGACAGGGGACCGAAAAACTGTTTTTT. Translating it yields CASRRGQGTEKLFF.

The V and J genes are TRBV28 and TRBJ2-5; 7 bases are shared with TRBD1. CDR3 length: 14 amino acids. Germline CDR1 MDHEN, CDR2 SYDVKM. V shed 8 bases and J 5 bases; nucleotides not matched to a gene: 11. The CDR3 DNA reads TGTGCCAGCCGGACCGGGACAGAGTATGAGACCCAGTACTTC. Translating it yields CASRTGTEYETQYF.

This sequence joins TRBV4-1 and TRBJ2-1; D uncertain. This CDR3 contains 14 residues. CDR1 and CDR2 from the germline V gene are MGHRA and YSYEKL. V dropped 1 base and J dropped 10 bases, with 14 bases sitting between them. The CDR3 DNA reads as TGCGCCAGCAGCCAAGCCGGCCTTCCCGGGGAGCAGTTCTTC. This codes for CASSQAGLPGEQFF.

The chain recombines TRBV7-2 with TRBJ1-2; 8 bases are shared with TRBD1. V shed 2 bases and J 8 bases; nucleotides not matched to a gene: 4. Germline lookup yields CDR1 SGHTA and CDR2 FQGNSA. The CDR3 spans 13 residues. The CDR3 DNA follows: TGTGCCAGCAGCTTACAGGGGGCGAGGGGCTACACCTTC. The encoded protein is CASSLQGARGYTF.

The sample holds one count of this clone. The rearrangement joins TRBV10-3 to TRBJ1-5; D is possibly TRBD1 (5 bases). Trimming pared 3 bases from V and 3 bases from J, leaving 18 bases between. In germline, CDR1 is ENHRY, CDR2 SYGVKD. This CDR3 spans 17 amino acids. In DNA, the CDR3 is TGTGCCATCAGTGACCCGGAAAACCAGGGACTCAATCAGCCCCAGCATTTT. Encoded protein: CAISDPENQGLNQPQHF.

The rearrangement joins TRBV7-9 to TRBJ2-2; TRBD2 is a possible D gene (6 bases). Germline V lookup: CDR1 SEHNR, CDR2 FQNEAQ (reference sequence). This CDR3 has 13 amino acids. Trimming left V 8 bases short and J 5 bases short, with 12 bases between. CDR3 sequence (DNA): TGTGCCAGCCACGCCGGGGGAACCGGGGAGCTGTTTTTT. Translation: CASHAGGTGELFF.

This chain joins TRBV9 and TRBJ1-1; D may be TRBD1 (5 bases). Germline V gene data show CDR1 as SGDLS and CDR2 as YYNGEE. Trimming left V 0 bases short and J 2 bases short, with 11 bases between. The length of the CDR3 is 15 residues. CDR3 sequence: CASSVGSTANTEAFF. The CDR3 nucleotides are TGTGCCAGCAGCGTAGGCTCGACAGCCAACACTGAAGCTTTCTTT.

The chain uses TRBV24-1 and TRBJ2-2; 7 bases agree with TRBD2. In germline, CDR1 is KGHDR, CDR2 SFDVKD. V was clipped by 4 bases and J by 3 bases; unmatched bases: 4. The CDR3 consists of 15 residues. The CDR3 protein is CATSEPGGYTGELFF. The CDR3 bases are TGTGCCACCAGTGAACCGGGAGGTTACACCGGGGAGCTGTTTTTT.

The chain combines TRBV5-4 with TRBJ2-7, with unresolved D. Trimming removed 2 bases at V and 3 bases at J, with 12 bases between. The germline CDR1 and CDR2 sequences are SGHNT and YYREEE (reference sequence). There are 14 residues in the CDR3. The CDR3 DNA follows: TGTGCCAGCAGCTTTTGGAGCGCAGACTACGAGCAGTACTTC. As protein: CASSFWSADYEQYF.

The rearrangement links TRBV9 to TRBJ2-2, with 11 bases fitting TRBD2. The CDR3 is 15 residues long. J was trimmed by 8 bases and V by 5 bases; bases with no gene match: 8. Germline-derived CDR1 and CDR2 are SGDLS and YYNGEE. CDR3 nucleotide sequence: TGTGCCAGCAGACTAGGGACTAGCGGAACTGGGGAGCTGTTTTTT. It is translated as CASRLGTSGTGELFF.

V gene TRBV7-2 combines with J gene TRBJ1-5; 7 bases line up with TRBD1. Losses at the gene ends were 5 bases for V and 4 bases for J; bases not matched to a gene: 8. The CDR3 loop spans 15 amino acids. Germline V CDR1 and CDR2: SGHTA, FQGNSA. CDR3 nucleotides: TGTGCCAGCAGCCCCCTCCGGGACAGAAATCAGCCCCAGCATTTT. Translation gives CASSPLRDRNQPQHF.

The V and J genes are TRBV11-3 and TRBJ2-1; 11 bases match TRBD2. This CDR3 has 15 amino acids. Trimming removed 1 base from V and 10 bases from J; junction bases left unmatched: 6. The germline V gene encodes CDR1 SGHNT and CDR2 YENEEA. The CDR3 loop is CASSLGGGLAEEQFF. The CDR3 DNA sequence: TGTGCCAGCAGCTTAGGAGGGGGACTAGCGGAAGAGCAGTTCTTC.

This chain joins TRBV5-4 and TRBJ2-1, with 11 bases lining up with TRBD2. V shed 5 bases, J shed 7 bases, and the junction held 5 bases outside the gene matches. The CDR3 runs to 14 residues. Germline values: CDR1 SGHNT, CDR2 YYREEE (reference sequence). Written as DNA, the CDR3 is TGTGCCAGCAGACAGACTAGCGGGAAGAATGAGCAGTTCTTC. It is translated as CASRQTSGKNEQFF. Full variable domain (missing parts from reference TRBV5-4 and TRBJ2-1): ETGVTQSPTHLIKTRGQQVTLRCSSQSGHNTVSWYQQALGQGPQFIFQYYREEENGRGNFPPRFSGLQFPNYSSELNVNALELDDSALYLCASRQTSGKNEQFFGPGTRLTVL.

The rearrangement joins TRBV27 to TRBJ1-3; D unclear. V lost 5 bases to trimming and J lost 0 bases, with 11 bases between them. The germline CDR1 and CDR2 sequences are MNHEY and SMNVEV (reference sequence). The length of the CDR3 is 15 residues. CDR3 sequence (DNA): TGTGCCAGCAGTCCACTACCTTACTCTGGAAACACCATATATTTT. Its translation is CASSPLPYSGNTIYF.

The rearrangement links TRBV5-4 to TRBJ2-3; 7 bases are shared with TRBD2. CDR1 and CDR2 (germline): SGHNT, YYREEE (reference sequence). This CDR3 region has 16 residues. The V and J ends lost 4 bases and 1 base, in that order; junction bases with no gene match: 9. The CDR3 loop reads CASSPHWSGGTDTQYF. The CDR3 DNA sequence: TGTGCCAGCAGCCCCCATTGGAGCGGGGGCACAGATACGCAGTATTTT. Full variable domain (missing parts from reference TRBV5-4 and TRBJ2-3): ETGVTQSPTHLIKTRGQQVTLRCSSQSGHNTVSWYQQALGQGPQFIFQYYREEENGRGNFPPRFSGLQFPNYSSELNVNALELDDSALYLCASSPHWSGGTDTQYFGPGTRLTVL.

The rearrangement links TRBV19 to TRBJ2-1; the match to TRBD2 covers 8 bases. CDR1 is LNHDA, CDR2 SQIVND, per germline (reference sequence). The CDR3 spans 15 residues. Trimming took 6 bases from V and 5 from J; bases not matched to a gene: 9. CDR3 sequence (DNA): TGTGCCAGTAGCAACGGGAGGGGGTTACACAATGAGCAGTTCTTC. It translates to CASSNGRGLHNEQFF.

The CDR3 here is CASGIQEIGNTIYF. The CDR3 nucleotides read TGTGCCAGCGGCATACAGGAGATTGGAAACACCATATATTTT. This chain uses TRBV7-8 with TRBJ1-3; maybe TRBD1 (5 bases). The CDR3 is 14 residues long. Germline loops: CDR1 SGHVS, CDR2 FQNEAQ. Deletions cut 8 bases from V and 3 bases from J, with 14 bases between.

The chain has TRBV19 and TRBJ1-3, with 7 bases identical to TRBD1. From germline, CDR1 is LNHDA and CDR2 SQIVND (reference sequence). CDR3 length: 17 residues. J gave up 0 bases and V 7 bases, and 12 bases lay outside the gene matches. CDR3 nucleotides: TGTGCCAGTAAGGGGCCTTGGGACAGCGACTCTGGAAACACCATATATTTT. Protein: CASKGPWDSDSGNTIYF.

This chain connects TRBV11-2 to TRBJ1-3; TRBD1 matches at 9 bases. This CDR3 has 18 residues. Per germline, CDR1 SGHAT and CDR2 FQNNGV. With V trimmed by 1 base and J by 2 bases, 9 bases remained unmatched. The CDR3 nucleotides read TGTGCCAGCAGCTTAGTGAGGACAGGGGAACTGGCTGGAAACACCATATATTTT. Translating gives CASSLVRTGELAGNTIYF.

This clone has a handful of counts. The CDR3 reads CASSLRGEAFF. DNA of the CDR3: TGTGCCAGCAGTTTAAGGGGTGAAGCTTTCTTT. The rearrangement joins TRBV27 to TRBJ1-1, with D possibly matching TRBD1 (5 bases). CDR3 length: 11 residues. From germline, CDR1 is MNHEY and CDR2 SMNVEV (reference sequence). V lost 2 bases, J lost 7 bases, and 5 bases lay in between.

The chain recombines TRBV5-1 with TRBJ1-2; TRBD1 matches 9 bases. The CDR3 runs 16 residues. J gave up 0 bases and V 3 bases, and 6 bases lay outside the gene matches. The V gene's germline CDR1 is SGHRS and CDR2 YFSETQ. The CDR3 spells CASSWGTGTTNYGYTF. CDR3 nucleotide sequence: TGCGCCAGCAGCTGGGGGACAGGGACTACTAACTATGGCTACACCTTC. The full variable domain, with the rest looked up from reference TRBV5-1 and TRBJ1-2, is KAGVTQTPRYLIKTRGQQVTLSCSPISGHRSVSWYQQTPGQGLQFLFEYFSETQRNKGNFPGRFSGRQFSNSRSEMNVSTLELGDSALYLCASSWGTGTTNYGYTFGSGTRLTVV.